This T cell receptor (beta chain) was sequenced for a study of blood T cell repertoires in COVID-19. Study context: T cells, B-cell-depleted T cells, or PBMCs provided the cDNA or gDNA that served as material.

Germline V CDR1 and CDR2: KGHSH, LQKENI. The CDR3 is 13 amino acids. V shed 3 bases and J 8 bases; nucleotides not matched to a gene: 6. Sequenced by immunoSEQ multiplex PCR; TCRdb stores in-frame clones only, minus some. This table holds tens of thousands of clones, around 88% found once. J is TRBJ1-2 and V is TRBV18, with 7 bases matching TRBD1. This TCR derives from a woman of 80 years or more with acute or convalescent COVID-19. The sequenced sample was peripheral blood. CDR3 sequence (DNA): TGTGCCAGCTCACCCTCGACAGGGAAAGGCTACACCTTC. Translated: CASSPSTGKGYTF.